These 5 T cell receptor beta chains originate from one sample sequenced in a study of response to subunit inactivated influenza vaccine. TCRdb ran MiXCR on the RT-PCR reads and lists one entry per CDR3 protein. The sample comprises about 500,000 distinct CDR3 sequences, under 8.5% of which are singletons, and less than 15% rests with the top ten. Sequencing used PBMCs from blood, obtained approximately 25 months after vaccination. All receptors come from a man aged 45 to 75 who received an inactivated influenza vaccine.

This clonotype was seen repeatedly, ten times or more. The chain couples TRBV7-9 to TRBJ2-2; D not certain. CDR3 length: 15 residues. Trimming pared 10 bases from V and 0 bases from J, leaving 15 bases between. Germline CDR1 is SEHNR and CDR2 is FQNEAQ (reference sequence). For the CDR3, the DNA is TGTGCCACCATTCCCTTGGTTACGAACACCGGGGAGCTGTTTTTT. This encodes CATIPLVTNTGELFF. Looking up the rest from reference TRBV7-9 and TRBJ2-2 gives the full variable domain: DTGVSQNPRHKITKRGQNVTFRCDPISEHNRLYWYRQTLGQGPEFLTYFQNEAQLEKSRLLSDRFSAERPKGSFSTLEIQRTEQGDSAMYLCATIPLVTNTGELFFGEGSRLTVL.

This rearrangement joins TRBV7-2 to TRBJ2-7; TRBD2 matches 7 bases. The V gene end was trimmed by 5 bases and the J gene end by 3 bases; junction bases not matched to a gene: 4. Germline V lookup: CDR1 SGHTA, CDR2 FQGNSA. The CDR3 runs 13 residues. The CDR3, as DNA: TGTGCCAGCAGCGCCCGGGACTACTACGAGCAGTACTTC. Translated, it gives CASSARDYYEQYF.

This rearrangement joins TRBV12-3 or TRBV12-4 to TRBJ2-1; 14 positions match TRBD2. The ends lost 5 bases at V and 10 bases at J; junction bases unmatched: 7. The CDR3 is 15 amino acids. The CDR3 protein is CASSPGTSGSREQFF. DNA for the CDR3: TGTGCCAGCAGTCCCGGGACTAGCGGGAGTCGCGAGCAGTTCTTC.

Only a few counts were recorded for this clonotype. The V and J genes are TRBV20-1 and TRBJ2-1; D is possibly TRBD1 (7 bases). V was trimmed by 5 bases and J by 9 bases, leaving 17 bases between them. The germline V gene has CDR1 DFQATT and CDR2 SNEGSKA (reference sequence). The CDR3 covers 13 residues. The CDR3 here is CSAHTQGGGEQFF. The CDR3 region has the DNA TGCAGTGCTCATACTCAGGGGGGCGGTGAGCAGTTCTTC.

V and J are TRBV27 and TRBJ2-7, with 8 bases aligning to TRBD2. Trimming took 6 bases from V and 4 from J; bases not matched to a gene: 11. Germline CDR1 reads MNHEY; CDR2 reads SMNVEV (reference sequence). This CDR3 region has 15 residues. In DNA, the CDR3 is TGTGCCAGCAGCCAACTAGCGGAAGTTTTATACGAGCAGTACTTC. Encoded protein: CASSQLAEVLYEQYF.